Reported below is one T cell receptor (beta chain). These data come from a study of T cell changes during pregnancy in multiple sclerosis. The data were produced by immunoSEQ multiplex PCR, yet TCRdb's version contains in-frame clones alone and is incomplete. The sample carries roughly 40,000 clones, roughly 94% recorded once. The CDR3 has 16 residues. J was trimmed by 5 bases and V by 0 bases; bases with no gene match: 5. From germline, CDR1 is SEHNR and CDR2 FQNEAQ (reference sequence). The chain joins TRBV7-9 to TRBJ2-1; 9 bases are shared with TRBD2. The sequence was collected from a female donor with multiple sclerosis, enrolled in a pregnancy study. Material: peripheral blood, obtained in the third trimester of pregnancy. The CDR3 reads CASSLAGSGGHNEQFF. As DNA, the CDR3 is TGTGCCAGCAGCTTAGCGGGGAGCGGGGGGCACAATGAGCAGTTCTTC.